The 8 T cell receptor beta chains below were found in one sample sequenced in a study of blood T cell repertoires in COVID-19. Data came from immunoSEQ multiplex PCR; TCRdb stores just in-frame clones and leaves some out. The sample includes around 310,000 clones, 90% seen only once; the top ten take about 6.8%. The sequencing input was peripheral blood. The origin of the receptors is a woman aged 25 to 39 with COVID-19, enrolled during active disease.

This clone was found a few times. CDR3 nucleotide sequence: TGTGCCAGCAGCTCGCAGTCGGGGGGAAGGTACGATCAGCCCCAGCATTTT. Translating it yields CASSSQSGGRYDQPQHF. The rearrangement joins TRBV7-2 to TRBJ1-5, with D possibly TRBD1 on 5 matching bases. With 4 bases removed from V and 5 bases from J, the gap between germline ends came to 21 bases. The CDR3 runs to 17 residues. Germline V gives CDR1 SGHTA, CDR2 FQGNSA. The whole variable domain, filled in from reference TRBV7-2 and TRBJ1-5, reads GAGVSQSPSNKVTEKGKDVELRCDPISGHTALYWYRQSLGQGLEFLIYFQGNSAPDKSGLPSDRFSAERTGGSVSTLTIQRTQQEDSAVYLCASSSQSGGRYDQPQHFGDGTRLSIL.

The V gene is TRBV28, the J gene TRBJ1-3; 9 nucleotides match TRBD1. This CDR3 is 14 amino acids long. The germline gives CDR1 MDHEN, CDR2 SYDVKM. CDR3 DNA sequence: TGTGTCAGTACAGGGGGCAGCTCTGGAAACACCATATATTTT. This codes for CVSTGGSSGNTIYF.

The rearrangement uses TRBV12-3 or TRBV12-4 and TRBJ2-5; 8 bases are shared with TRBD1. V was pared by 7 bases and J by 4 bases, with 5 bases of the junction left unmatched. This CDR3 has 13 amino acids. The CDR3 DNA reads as TGTGCCAGCACCGGACAGGGAGTAGAGACCCAGTACTTC. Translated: CASTGQGVETQYF.

The CDR3 here is CASSRGETYEQYF. The DNA for the CDR3 is TGTGCCAGCAGCCGAGGAGAGACCTACGAGCAGTACTTC. The chain uses TRBV3-1 (or the pseudogene TRBV3-2) and TRBJ2-7; D gene unclear. The CDR3 loop spans 13 amino acids. In germline, CDR1 is LGHDT, CDR2 YNNKEL (reference sequence). Trimming stripped 4 bases from V and 2 bases from J, with 9 bases between.

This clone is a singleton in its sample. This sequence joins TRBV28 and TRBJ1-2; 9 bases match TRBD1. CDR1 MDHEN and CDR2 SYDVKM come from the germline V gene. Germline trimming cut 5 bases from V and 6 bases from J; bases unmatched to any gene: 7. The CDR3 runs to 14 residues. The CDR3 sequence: CASSPDGTGNGYTF. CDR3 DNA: TGTGCCAGCAGTCCCGATGGGACAGGGAATGGCTACACCTTC.

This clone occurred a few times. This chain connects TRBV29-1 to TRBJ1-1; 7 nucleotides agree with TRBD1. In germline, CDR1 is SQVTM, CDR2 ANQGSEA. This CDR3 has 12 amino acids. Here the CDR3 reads CSYRGSNTEAFF. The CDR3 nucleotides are TGCAGTTACAGGGGATCGAACACTGAAGCTTTCTTT.

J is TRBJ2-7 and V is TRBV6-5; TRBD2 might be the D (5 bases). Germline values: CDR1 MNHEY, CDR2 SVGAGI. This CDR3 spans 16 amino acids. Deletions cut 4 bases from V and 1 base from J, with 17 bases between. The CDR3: CASSFYSSGGSYEQYF. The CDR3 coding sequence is TGTGCCAGCAGTTTCTACTCGAGCGGTGGGTCCTACGAGCAGTACTTC.

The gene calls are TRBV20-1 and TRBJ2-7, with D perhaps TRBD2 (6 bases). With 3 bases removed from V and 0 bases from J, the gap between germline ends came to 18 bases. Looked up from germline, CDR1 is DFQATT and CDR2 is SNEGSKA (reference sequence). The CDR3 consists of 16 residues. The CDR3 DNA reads TGCAGTGCTAGTTCCCCTAACGGGGGAAGCTCCTACGAGCAGTACTTC. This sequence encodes CSASSPNGGSSYEQYF.